This TCR beta chain derives from a study of cytomegalovirus exposure and HLA in healthy donors. Study-level information: The study placed 70% to 90% of its roughly 430 genotyped donors in the Caucasian-associated ancestry cluster.

The germline CDR1 and CDR2 sequences are SNHLY and FYNNEI. The trim removed 3 bases at V and 11 bases at J, leaving 10 bases unmatched. The CDR3 is 14 amino acids. Researchers ran the PCR with 60 Vbeta and 13 Jbeta primers. Profiling relied on immunoSEQ multiplex PCR, and the TCRdb table lists in-frame clones only, not all of them. The sample records 70,000 to 95,000 clones, roughly 80% being singletons. Study outcomes and limitations: Near-uniform donor sequencing depth was presumed by presence/absence analyses. In a later analysis, TCR beta V- and J-gene trimming showed a link to a missense DCLRE1C variant.

On this clone: Antigen unknown.

This TCR came from a male donor in good health and CMV-seronegative. The rearrangement links TRBV2 to TRBJ1-1; 9 bases match TRBD1. What was sequenced was PBMCs. CDR3 loop: CASSEEGQGSRAFF. CDR3 coding DNA: TGTGCCAGCAGTGAGGAAGGACAGGGGTCCCGGGCTTTCTTT.